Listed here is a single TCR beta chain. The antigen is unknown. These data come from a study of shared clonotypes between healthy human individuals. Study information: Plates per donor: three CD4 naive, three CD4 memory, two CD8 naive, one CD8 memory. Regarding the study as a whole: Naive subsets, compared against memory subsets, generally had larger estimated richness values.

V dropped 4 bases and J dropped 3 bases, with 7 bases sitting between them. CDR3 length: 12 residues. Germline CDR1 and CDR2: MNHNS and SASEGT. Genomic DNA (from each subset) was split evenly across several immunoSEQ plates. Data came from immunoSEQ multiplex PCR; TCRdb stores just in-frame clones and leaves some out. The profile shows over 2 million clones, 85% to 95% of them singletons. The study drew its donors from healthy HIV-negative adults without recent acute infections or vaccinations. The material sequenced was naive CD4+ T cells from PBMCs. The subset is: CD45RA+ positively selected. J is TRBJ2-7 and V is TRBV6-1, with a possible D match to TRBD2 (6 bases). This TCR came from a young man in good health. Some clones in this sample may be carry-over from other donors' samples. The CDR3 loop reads CASSVTSYEQYF. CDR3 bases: TGTGCCAGCAGTGTGACTAGCTACGAGCAGTACTTC.